This T cell receptor (beta chain) is drawn from a study of blood T cell repertoires in COVID-19. Method: immunoSEQ multiplex PCR; TCRdb's copy keeps in-frame clones and lacks some. The repertoire consists of roughly 60,000 clones, with 65% to 85% occurring once and the leading ten covering about 25%. This CDR3 has 15 residues. After removal of 2 bases from V and 8 bases from J, the junction contained 8 bases not matched to a gene. Germline CDR1 reads SGHVS; CDR2 reads FQNEAQ. The chain carries TRBV7-8 and TRBJ2-2; 7 bases are a match to TRBD2. This TCR was sampled from a human donor in a cohort sampled during active COVID-19. The source material was peripheral blood. As DNA, the CDR3 is TGTGCCAGCAGCTTATGGCGGTTGGGAGGGGGGGAGCTGTTTTTT. It specifies CASSLWRLGGGELFF.